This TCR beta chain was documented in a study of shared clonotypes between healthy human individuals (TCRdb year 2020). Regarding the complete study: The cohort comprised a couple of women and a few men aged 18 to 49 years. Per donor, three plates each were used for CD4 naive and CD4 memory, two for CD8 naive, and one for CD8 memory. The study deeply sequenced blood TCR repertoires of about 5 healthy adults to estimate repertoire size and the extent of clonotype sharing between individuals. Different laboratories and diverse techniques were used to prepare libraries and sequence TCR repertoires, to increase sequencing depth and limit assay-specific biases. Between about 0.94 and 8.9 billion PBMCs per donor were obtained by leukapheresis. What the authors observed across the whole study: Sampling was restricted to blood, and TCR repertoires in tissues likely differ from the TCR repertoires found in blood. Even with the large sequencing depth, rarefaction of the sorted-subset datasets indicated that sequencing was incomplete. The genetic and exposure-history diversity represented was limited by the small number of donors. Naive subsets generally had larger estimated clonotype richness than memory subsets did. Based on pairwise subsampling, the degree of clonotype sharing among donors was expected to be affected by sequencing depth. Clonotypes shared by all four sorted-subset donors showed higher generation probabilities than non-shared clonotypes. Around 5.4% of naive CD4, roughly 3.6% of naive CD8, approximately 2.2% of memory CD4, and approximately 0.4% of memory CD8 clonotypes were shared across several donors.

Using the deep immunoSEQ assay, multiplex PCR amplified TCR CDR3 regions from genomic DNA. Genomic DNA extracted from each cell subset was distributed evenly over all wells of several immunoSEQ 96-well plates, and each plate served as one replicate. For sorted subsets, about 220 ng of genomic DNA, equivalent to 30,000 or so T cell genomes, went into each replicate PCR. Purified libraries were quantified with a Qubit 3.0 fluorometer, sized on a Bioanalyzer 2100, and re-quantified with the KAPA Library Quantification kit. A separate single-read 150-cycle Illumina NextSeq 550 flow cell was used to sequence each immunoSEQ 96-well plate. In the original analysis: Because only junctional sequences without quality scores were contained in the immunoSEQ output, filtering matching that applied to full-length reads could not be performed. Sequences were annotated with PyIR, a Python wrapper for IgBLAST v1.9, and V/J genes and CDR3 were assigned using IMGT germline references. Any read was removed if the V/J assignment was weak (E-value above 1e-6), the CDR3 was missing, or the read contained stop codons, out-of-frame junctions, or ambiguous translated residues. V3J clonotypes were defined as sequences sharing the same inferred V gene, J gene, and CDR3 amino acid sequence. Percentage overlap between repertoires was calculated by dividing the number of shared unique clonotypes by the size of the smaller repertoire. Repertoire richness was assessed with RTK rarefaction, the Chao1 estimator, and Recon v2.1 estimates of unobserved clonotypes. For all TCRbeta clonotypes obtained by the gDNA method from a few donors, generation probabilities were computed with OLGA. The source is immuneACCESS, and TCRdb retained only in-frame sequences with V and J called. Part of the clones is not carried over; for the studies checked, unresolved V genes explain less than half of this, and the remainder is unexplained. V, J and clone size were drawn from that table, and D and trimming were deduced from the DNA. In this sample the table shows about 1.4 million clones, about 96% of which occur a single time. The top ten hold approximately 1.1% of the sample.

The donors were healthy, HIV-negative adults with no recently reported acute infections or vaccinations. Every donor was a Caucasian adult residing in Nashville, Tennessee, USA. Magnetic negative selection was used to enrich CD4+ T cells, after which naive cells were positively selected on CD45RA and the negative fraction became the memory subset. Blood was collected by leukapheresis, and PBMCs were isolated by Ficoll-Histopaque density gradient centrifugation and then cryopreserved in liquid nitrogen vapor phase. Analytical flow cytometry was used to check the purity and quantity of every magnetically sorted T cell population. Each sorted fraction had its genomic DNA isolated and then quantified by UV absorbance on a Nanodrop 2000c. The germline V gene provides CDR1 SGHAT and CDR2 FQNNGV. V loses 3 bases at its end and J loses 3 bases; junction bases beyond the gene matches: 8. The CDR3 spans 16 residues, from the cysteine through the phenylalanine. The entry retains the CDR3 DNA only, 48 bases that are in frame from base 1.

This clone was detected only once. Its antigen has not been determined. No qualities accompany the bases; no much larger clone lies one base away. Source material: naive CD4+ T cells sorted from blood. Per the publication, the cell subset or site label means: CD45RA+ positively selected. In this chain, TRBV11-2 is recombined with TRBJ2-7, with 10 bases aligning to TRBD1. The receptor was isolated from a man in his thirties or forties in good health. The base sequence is TGTGCCAGCAGCTTGGCCGGGACAGGGGATGTCTACGAGCAGTACTTC. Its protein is CASSLAGTGDVYEQYF.